The T cell receptor (beta chain) under discussion was sequenced for a study of cytotoxic CD8 clonotypes in ibrutinib-treated CLL. Some clones are missing from TCRdb's copy, which holds only in-frame ones; the method was immunoSEQ multiplex PCR. Of roughly 330,000 clones listed, roughly two thirds are singletons. The germline CDR1 and CDR2 sequences are SEHNR and FQNEAQ (reference sequence). V shed 6 bases, J shed 2 bases, and the junction held 8 bases outside the gene matches. This CDR3 is 16 amino acids long. This clone was picked up one time. V is TRBV7-9 and J is TRBJ2-3; TRBD2 matches 10 bases. The TCR sequence derives from a human donor with chronic lymphocytic leukemia. The input for sequencing was PBMCs, taken after 36 months of ibrutinib treatment. This CDR3 is CASRRLAGASTDTQYF. DNA of the CDR3: TGTGCCAGCAGACGTCTAGCGGGGGCCTCCACAGATACGCAGTATTTT.